The 5 T cell receptor beta chains below come from one sample, sequenced in a study of shared clonotypes between healthy human individuals (dated by TCRdb to about 2020). CD8 naive samples were obtained by positive selection for CCR7 among CD45RO-negative cells, yielding a CD45RA+CCR7+ population from which TemRA cells were excluded. Library preparation employed the immunoSEQ multiplex PCR assay. TCRdb mirrors the immuneACCESS table, restricted to in-frame sequences. Some clones are absent from its copies; in checked studies, under half trace to an unresolved V gene, and the reason for the others is unknown. This sample gives approximately 2,200,000 clones in total; roughly 91% of them show up just once. The top ten constitute roughly 1.8% of the sample. The sequenced sample consisted of naive CD8+ T cells from PBMCs. Sample cell subset or site, as interpreted from the label and publication: CD45RA+CCR7+. Receptor source: a man aged 18 to 35 in good health. Some clones in this sample may be carry-over from other donors' samples.

This chain joins TRBV5-1 and TRBJ2-5; 10 positions agree with TRBD2. V lost 8 bases and J lost 2; bases outside the gene matches: 6. Germline loops: CDR1 SGHRS, CDR2 YFSETQ. The CDR3 sequence is 14 residues long. CDR3 nucleotides: TGCGCCAGTGCTGGACTAGCGGAGCAAGAGACCCAGTACTTC. It codes for CASAGLAEQETQYF.

This clone was recorded a few times. The chain recombines TRBV7-6 with TRBJ1-3, with TRBD1 matching 11 bases. V shed 5 bases, J shed 2 bases, and the junction held 5 bases outside the gene matches. The germline V gene has CDR1 SGHVS and CDR2 FNYEAQ. This CDR3 region has 16 residues. This CDR3 is CASSPRTGGPGNTIYF. In DNA form, the CDR3 reads TGTGCCAGCAGCCCACGGACAGGGGGCCCTGGAAACACCATATATTTT.

The chain is built from TRBV29-1 and TRBJ1-2; 7 bases agree with TRBD1. The junction had 11 bases not matched to a gene; V was cut back by 3 bases and J by 4 bases. The CDR3 runs to 15 residues. The germline V gene encodes CDR1 SQVTM and CDR2 ANQGSEA. The chain's CDR3 is CSVDPRDSGGYGYTF. DNA of the CDR3: TGCAGCGTTGATCCCCGGGACAGTGGAGGCTATGGCTACACCTTC.

The chain employs TRBV30 and TRBJ1-1; perhaps TRBD1 as D (6 bases). The germline V gene encodes CDR1 GTSNPN and CDR2 SVGIG (reference sequence). V lost 7 bases and J 5 bases, leaving 17 bases between the germline ends. The CDR3 runs 13 residues. CDR3 region: CASEGGRGTEAFF. Here the CDR3 DNA reads TGTGCCTCAGAGGGGGGGCGTGGAACTGAAGCTTTCTTT.

CDR3 nucleotide sequence: TGTGCCAGCAGTGGTTTAGGGGTACCATCCCCTCTAAGCTCTGGAAACACCATATATTTT. It is translated as CASSGLGVPSPLSSGNTIYF. This chain connects TRBV2 to TRBJ1-3, with TRBD1 as a possible D gene (5 bases). CDR3 length: 20 amino acids. Germline V gene lookup returns CDR1 SNHLY and CDR2 FYNNEI. V lost 4 bases to trimming and J lost 0 bases, with 25 bases between them. The full variable domain, with the rest looked up from reference TRBV2 and TRBJ1-3, is EPEVTQTPSHQVTQMGQEVILRCVPISNHLYFYWYRQILGQKVEFLVSFYNNEISEKSEIFDDQFSVERPDGSNFTLKIRSTKLEDSAMYFCASSGLGVPSPLSSGNTIYFGEGSWLTVV.